Listed here are 23 T cell receptor beta chains from one sample, sequenced in a study of identical twins. TCRdb re-analysed the 5' RACE reads in MiXCR, keeping a single row per CDR3 protein. The data show 200,000 to 250,000 distinct CDR3 sequences, around 6.6% seen once. These sequences were also reported in another study, on yellow fever vaccine responses in identical twins.

Input material: memory (CD45RO+) T cells sorted from blood. The receptors were gathered from a woman aged 18-30 years in good health.

This sequence joins TRBV6-1 and TRBJ2-1; TRBD2 is a possible D gene (6 bases). CDR1 and CDR2 from the germline V gene are MNHNS and SASEGT. CDR3 length: 15 amino acids. V lost 2 bases to trimming and J lost 4 bases, with 12 bases between them. The CDR3 spells CASSESGGAYNEQFF. The CDR3 region has the DNA TGTGCCAGCAGTGAATCTGGCGGGGCATACAATGAGCAGTTCTTC.

This clonotype was found many times. The chain employs TRBV5-1 and TRBJ2-1, with 7 bases fitting TRBD1. The CDR3 extends over 14 amino acids. CDR1 SGHRS and CDR2 YFSETQ come from the germline V gene. V lost 5 bases to trimming and J lost 3 bases; unmatched junction nucleotides: 5. CDR3 region: CASRAGTDYNEQFF. In DNA form, the CDR3 reads TGCGCCAGCAGAGCCGGGACAGACTACAATGAGCAGTTCTTC. Together with reference TRBV5-1 and TRBJ2-1, the CDR3 gives the full variable domain: KAGVTQTPRYLIKTRGQQVTLSCSPISGHRSVSWYQQTPGQGLQFLFEYFSETQRNKGNFPGRFSGRQFSNSRSEMNVSTLELGDSALYLCASRAGTDYNEQFFGPGTRLTVL.

This clonotype was detected a few times. The CDR3 DNA sequence: TGTGCCACCAGCAGAGTGGGAAAGACAGGGTACCAAGAGACCCAGTACTTC. This translates into CATSRVGKTGYQETQYF. The chain is built from TRBV15 and TRBJ2-5; 7 bases match TRBD1. Germline CDR1 reads LNHNV; CDR2 reads YYDKDF (reference sequence). The CDR3 has 17 amino acids. J gave up 0 bases and V 1 base, and 8 bases lay outside the gene matches.

This clonotype was counted between two and nine times. The rearrangement uses TRBV11-2 and TRBJ1-2; D unresolved. The V gene lost 1 base and the J gene lost 5 bases, with 11 bases spanning the gap. This CDR3 is 14 amino acids long. Germline-derived CDR1 and CDR2 are SGHAT and FQNNGV. The CDR3 coding sequence is TGTGCCAGCAGCTTAGCGCTTTCCCCTTATGGCTACACCTTC. Residues: CASSLALSPYGYTF.

There are many counts of this clonotype. The rearrangement links TRBV12-3 or TRBV12-4 to TRBJ2-3, with TRBD1 identical over 7 bases. The CDR3 has 14 amino acids. V lost 7 bases, J lost 1 base, and 5 bases stayed unmatched. CDR3 nucleotide sequence: TGTGCCAGCACCCGAGACAGGGGCACAGATACGCAGTATTTT. Translated, it gives CASTRDRGTDTQYF.

This clonotype came up many times. The genes are TRBV29-1 and TRBJ2-5; D is undetermined. Germline V lookup: CDR1 SQVTM, CDR2 ANQGSEA. V lost 7 bases and J lost 5, with 14 bases in between. CDR3 length: 12 amino acids. For the CDR3, the DNA is TGCAGCGCCGTGCTCGGGTGGGAGACCCAGTACTTC. It specifies CSAVLGWETQYF.

J is TRBJ2-2 and V is TRBV6-6; D perhaps matches TRBD2 (7 bases). Per the germline V gene, CDR1 is MNHNY and CDR2 is SVGAGI (reference sequence). The CDR3 extends over 12 amino acids. The ends were cut back, 7 bases at V and 8 bases at J, with 11 bases in the middle. The CDR3 protein is CASKRGAGELFF. The DNA for the CDR3 is TGTGCCAGCAAACGGGGGGCTGGGGAGCTGTTTTTT.

This clonotype was counted ten times or more. This chain joins TRBV12-3 or TRBV12-4 and TRBJ1-5; D is ambiguous. CDR3 size: 14 residues. Between the trimmed V and J ends, which lost 6 bases and 0 bases, there was a span of 9 bases. The chain's CDR3 is CASSPSSSNQPQHF. The CDR3 bases are TGTGCCAGCAGCCCCAGTAGTAGCAATCAGCCCCAGCATTTT.

This clonotype was seen at least ten times. The chain has TRBV5-6 and TRBJ2-3; D call uncertain. V lost 1 base and J 1 base, leaving 7 bases between the germline ends. The CDR3 consists of 14 residues. Germline V gives CDR1 SGHDT, CDR2 YYEEEE. The CDR3 region is CASSLRWGTDTQYF. CDR3 nucleotides: TGTGCCAGCAGCTTGCGCTGGGGCACAGATACGCAGTATTTT.

This clonotype was detected ten times or more. The rearrangement links TRBV11-1 to TRBJ2-4, with D possibly being TRBD1 or TRBD2 (5 bases each). Germline V gene sequence: CDR1 SGHAT, CDR2 FQDESV (reference sequence). V shed 6 bases and J shed 2 bases, with 17 bases lying between them. This CDR3 comprises 16 residues. The CDR3 sequence: CASSELLGESKNIQYF. The CDR3 nucleotides are TGTGCCAGCAGTGAACTACTAGGGGAATCCAAAAACATTCAGTACTTC.

The chain recombines TRBV20-1 with TRBJ2-1; D remains unclear. Trimming took off 6 bases at V and 3 bases at J, with 9 bases between the two ends. Germline V gene lookup returns CDR1 DFQATT and CDR2 SNEGSKA (reference sequence). The CDR3 spans 12 residues. CDR3 coding DNA: TGCAGTGCGTGGGCTGACTACAATGAGCAGTTCTTC. Translation: CSAWADYNEQFF.

This clonotype has only a few counts. The chain is built from TRBV20-1 and TRBJ2-3; 8 bases align to TRBD2. Germline CDR1 reads DFQATT; CDR2 reads SNEGSKA (reference sequence). The junction had 7 bases not matched to a gene; V was cut back by 3 bases and J by 2 bases. CDR3 length: 15 amino acids. This chain's CDR3 is CSASEASGSTDTQYF. Here the CDR3 DNA reads TGCAGTGCTAGCGAGGCTAGCGGGTCCACAGATACGCAGTATTTT.

V is TRBV5-5 and J is TRBJ2-7; perhaps TRBD1 as D (6 bases). The CDR3 extends over 15 amino acids. From germline, CDR1 is SGHKS and CDR2 YYEKEE (reference sequence). V was trimmed by 2 bases and J by 6 bases, leaving 18 bases between them. CDR3 bases: TGTGCCAGCAGCTTTCGACAGGTCGGGACCAGCGAGCAGTACTTC. The encoded protein is CASSFRQVGTSEQYF.

This clonotype has ten or more counts. This chain links TRBV4-1 with TRBJ2-1; TRBD2 aligns across 10 bases. The germline V gene encodes CDR1 MGHRA and CDR2 YSYEKL. V shed 5 bases and J 3 bases; nucleotides not matched to a gene: 4. The CDR3 runs 15 residues. The CDR3 DNA reads TGCGCCAGCAGCGAGCGGGGGGGGTTCTACAATGAGCAGTTCTTC. Encoded protein: CASSERGGFYNEQFF.

There are a few counts of this clonotype. J is TRBJ2-2 and V is TRBV9, with D uncertain. Germline CDR1 and CDR2: SGDLS and YYNGEE. The CDR3 is 15 residues long. Trimming removed 4 bases at V and 3 bases at J, with 13 bases between. CDR3 sequence (DNA): TGTGCCAGCAGCTTCCTCTCGGCGGACACCGGGGAGCTGTTTTTT. The encoded protein is CASSFLSADTGELFF. Complete variable domain (other parts from reference TRBV9 and TRBJ2-2): DSGVTQTPKHLITATGQRVTLRCSPRSGDLSVYWYQQSLDQGLQFLIQYYNGEERAKGNILERFSAQQFPDLHSELNLSSLELGDSALYFCASSFLSADTGELFFGEGSRLTVL.

This clonotype appeared many times. V gene TRBV5-1 combines with J gene TRBJ2-2; D is undetermined. Germline CDR1 and CDR2: SGHRS and YFSETQ. The CDR3 has 12 amino acids. V lost 7 bases, J lost 6 bases, and 10 bases lay in between. The CDR3 is CASLERPGELFF. As DNA, the CDR3 is TGCGCCAGCTTGGAACGACCCGGGGAGCTGTTTTTT.

This clonotype was seen repeatedly, ten times or more. This sequence joins TRBV11-2 and TRBJ2-3; D is possibly TRBD1 (5 bases). CDR1 is SGHAT, CDR2 FQNNGV, per germline. With 1 base removed from V and 2 bases from J, the gap between germline ends came to 10 bases. This CDR3 contains 15 residues. As DNA, the CDR3 is TGTGCCAGCAGCTTAGCTGGACACAACACAGATACGCAGTATTTT. Translated: CASSLAGHNTDTQYF.

The rearrangement joins TRBV5-6 to TRBJ2-2; TRBD1 aligns across 7 bases. The CDR3 is made up of 17 amino acids. The ends lost 4 bases at V and 1 base at J; junction bases unmatched: 10. CDR1 and CDR2 from the germline V gene are SGHDT and YYEEEE. The CDR3 DNA reads TGTGCCAGCAGCCTATGGGGACAGTTCCAGAACACCGGGGAGCTGTTTTTT. It translates to CASSLWGQFQNTGELFF. The whole variable domain, filled in from reference TRBV5-6 and TRBJ2-2, reads DAGVTQSPTHLIKTRGQQVTLRCSPKSGHDTVSWYQQALGQGPQFIFQYYEEEERQRGNFPDRFSGHQFPNYSSELNVNALLLGDSALYLCASSLWGQFQNTGELFFGEGSRLTVL.

This clonotype was seen repeatedly, ten times or more. The chain joins TRBV5-6 to TRBJ2-5; D gene ambiguous. Germline V CDR1 and CDR2: SGHDT, YYEEEE. This CDR3 is 12 amino acids long. Trimming pared 1 base from V and 4 bases from J, leaving 5 bases between. CDR3: CASSLSVETQYF. For the CDR3, the DNA is TGTGCCAGCAGCTTGTCCGTAGAGACCCAGTACTTC.

This clonotype was observed many times. Written as DNA, the CDR3 is TGCGCCAGCAGCATCGGGACAGGGTCTTTCTCCCCCCAGTTGTCTTACGAGCAGTACTTC. Translating gives CASSIGTGSFSPQLSYEQYF. This chain links TRBV5-1 with TRBJ2-7; TRBD1 aligns across 9 bases. Germline V gene lookup returns CDR1 SGHRS and CDR2 YFSETQ. Trimming at V came to 4 bases and at J to 4 bases, leaving 24 bases not matched to a gene. The CDR3 sequence is 20 residues long.

The rearrangement links TRBV12-3 or TRBV12-4 to TRBJ2-6; D might be TRBD1 (8 bases). V dropped 6 bases and J dropped 1 base, with 16 bases sitting between them. This CDR3 region has 17 residues. The CDR3 DNA is TGTGCCAGCAGGCCTGACAGGGGAGGGTCTGGGGCCAACGTCCTGACTTTC. Amino acid sequence: CASRPDRGGSGANVLTF.

This clonotype was detected a few times. The chain carries TRBV6-1 and TRBJ2-7; 7 bases are shared with TRBD1. Trimming cost V 5 bases and J 3 bases; bases outside gene matches: 10. The CDR3 sequence is 15 residues long. From germline, CDR1 is MNHNS and CDR2 SASEGT. CDR3 in amino acids: CASSPSPGQSYEQYV. Here the CDR3 DNA reads TGTGCCAGCAGTCCCAGCCCGGGACAGAGCTACGAGCAGTACGTC.

This clonotype was recorded at least ten times. The chain's CDR3 is CASSQSTTQYTGELFF. In nucleotides, the CDR3 is TGCGCCAGCAGCCAGTCTACAACCCAATACACCGGGGAGCTGTTTTTT. The chain combines TRBV4-1 with TRBJ2-2; D not resolved. This CDR3 is built from 16 residues. Trimming stripped 3 bases from V and 3 bases from J, with 14 bases between. Germline lookup yields CDR1 MGHRA and CDR2 YSYEKL.